This passage covers 20 T cell receptor beta chains from one sample sequenced in a study of monozygotic twins with inflammatory bowel disease. Each CDR3 protein gets one entry in TCRdb, which reprocessed the 5' RACE reads and gives no DNA. The sample totals some 160,000 distinct CDR3 sequences. Specimen: blood. The receptor set was obtained from a human donor with ulcerative colitis or Crohn's disease, or a healthy co-twin of an affected twin (not recorded which).

The rearrangement joins TRBV5-1 to TRBJ2-7; no DNA is available, so the TRBD1 call from TCRdb remains unchecked. CDR1 is SGHRS and CDR2 is YFSETQ in the germline V gene. This CDR3 has 15 residues. The CDR3 is CASSFGGRASDEQYF.

The chain has TRBV15 and TRBJ1-1; the TCRdb D gene call, TRBD1, has no DNA to confirm it. This CDR3 is built from 14 residues. The germline gives CDR1 LNHNV, CDR2 YYDKDF (reference sequence). CDR3 residues: CATSLNRGGTEAFF.

The chain uses TRBV7-2 and TRBJ2-2. The CDR3 is made up of 13 amino acids. Germline V CDR1 and CDR2: SGHTA, FQGNSA. CDR3 amino acids: CASSLSRAGELFF.

The rearrangement links TRBV18 to TRBJ2-1. The CDR3 runs 15 residues. CDR1 and CDR2 from the germline V gene are KGHSH and LQKENI. The CDR3 reads CASSPPRLAYNEQFF. Looking up the rest from reference TRBV18 and TRBJ2-1 gives the full variable domain: NAGVMQNPRHLVRRRGQEARLRCSPMKGHSHVYWYRQLPEEGLKFMVYLQKENIIDESGMPKERFSAEFPKEGPSILRIQQVVRGDSAAYFCASSPPRLAYNEQFFGPGTRLTVL.

The chain is built from TRBV5-1 and TRBJ1-3. This CDR3 has 16 residues. Germline lookup yields CDR1 SGHRS and CDR2 YFSETQ. The CDR3 here is CASSLEGLGSGNTIYF.

This rearrangement joins TRBV10-3 to TRBJ2-5. The CDR3 totals 14 residues. Germline CDR1 reads ENHRY; CDR2 reads SYGVKD. The chain's CDR3 is CAISDFATQETQYF.

This chain joins TRBV12-3 or TRBV12-4 and TRBJ1-5; TCRdb's D call, TRBD1, is unchecked because there is no DNA. CDR3 length: 12 residues. This CDR3 is CASNGGSQPQHF.

The rearrangement links TRBV29-1 to TRBJ2-7; with no DNA, the TCRdb D assignment of TRBD2 cannot be verified. This CDR3 has 14 residues. The V gene's germline CDR1 is SQVTM and CDR2 ANQGSEA. The CDR3 here is CSVQQGLSGYEQYF.

V is TRBV12-3 or TRBV12-4 and J is TRBJ2-3; checking the TCRdb D call of TRBD1 is not possible without DNA. The CDR3 is 14 amino acids. Here the CDR3 reads CASRKGGRTDTQYF.

V and J are TRBV4-3 and TRBJ1-4. The germline gives CDR1 LGHNA, CDR2 YSLEER. The CDR3 runs 15 residues. CDR3 sequence reads: CASSQGAATNEKLFF.

The chain links TRBV30 to TRBJ2-2; without DNA, the TCRdb call of TRBD1 cannot be checked. Germline CDR1 GTSNPN, CDR2 SVGIG (reference sequence). This CDR3 contains 14 residues. The CDR3 loop reads CAWTVGGLPGELFF.

J is TRBJ2-1 and V is TRBV11-3; without DNA, the TCRdb call of TRBD2 cannot be checked. Germline V gives CDR1 SGHNT, CDR2 YENEEA. There are 17 residues in the CDR3. CDR3 residues: CASSLGVGAGGPNEQFF.

V usage is TRBV7-2 and J usage is TRBJ2-7; the TCRdb D gene call, TRBD2, has no DNA to confirm it. Germline-derived CDR1 and CDR2 are SGHTA and FQGNSA. The CDR3 is made up of 16 amino acids. The CDR3 protein is CASSSNSGRLPYEQYF.

The rearrangement joins TRBV6-1 to TRBJ2-5; TCRdb reports TRBD2, a call that lacks DNA to check it against. This CDR3 is 16 amino acids long. Germline V gene data show CDR1 as MNHNS and CDR2 as SASEGT. The CDR3 loop is CASRSGTSRPQETQYF.

The chain carries TRBV11-2 and TRBJ2-4. This CDR3 has 14 residues. Germline values: CDR1 SGHAT, CDR2 FQNNGV. This CDR3 is CASSLDLAKNIQYF.

The V call is TRBV7-2, the J call TRBJ2-3. The CDR3 has 15 amino acids. Per germline, CDR1 SGHTA and CDR2 FQGNSA. CDR3: CASSLDYFPSDTQYF. Supplemented by reference TRBV7-2 and TRBJ2-3, the full variable domain reads GAGVSQSPSNKVTEKGKDVELRCDPISGHTALYWYRQSLGQGLEFLIYFQGNSAPDKSGLPSDRFSAERTGGSVSTLTIQRTQQEDSAVYLCASSLDYFPSDTQYFGPGTRLTVL.

This chain links TRBV4-3 with TRBJ2-1; TCRdb designates TRBD2, a call that cannot be tested without DNA. CDR1 is LGHNA, CDR2 YSLEER, per germline. The CDR3 runs to 16 residues. Here the CDR3 reads CASSANTGGPDNEQFF.

The rearrangement links TRBV7-2 to TRBJ2-1; TCRdb's D call, TRBD2, is unchecked because there is no DNA. From germline, CDR1 is SGHTA and CDR2 FQGNSA. The CDR3 is 16 residues long. CDR3 amino acids: CASSQGGLAGGNEQFF.

The chain uses TRBV27 and TRBJ2-2; TCRdb designates TRBD2, a call that cannot be tested without DNA. Germline CDR1 is MNHEY and CDR2 is SMNVEV (reference sequence). The CDR3 is 13 residues long. The CDR3 here is CASSTSVSGELFF.

The chain links TRBV6-5 to TRBJ2-2; there is no DNA to check the TCRdb D call of TRBD1. The germline CDR1 and CDR2 sequences are MNHEY and SVGAGI. This CDR3 has 15 amino acids. CDR3 region: CASRTGGWDTGELFF.